This entry lists 31 T cell receptor beta chains sequenced from one sample in a study of cytomegalovirus exposure and HLA in healthy donors. 60 Vbeta and 13 Jbeta primers were used in PCR. Method: immunoSEQ multiplex PCR; TCRdb's copy keeps in-frame clones and lacks some. The data show 150,000 or so clones, 60% to 80% seen once. Sequenced material: PBMCs. The receptors were sampled from a man in his forties or fifties in good health and CMV-seropositive.

J is TRBJ2-2 and V is TRBV12-5; no clear D gene. The CDR3 covers 14 residues. Germline CDR1 is LGHNT and CDR2 is FRNRAP. V was trimmed by 0 bases and J by 6 bases, leaving 8 bases between them. This chain's CDR3 is CASGLVYLAGELFF. In DNA, the CDR3 is TGTGCTAGTGGTTTGGTATACTTGGCCGGGGAGCTGTTTTTT.

The genes are TRBV18 and TRBJ2-1; no clear D. Germline V lookup: CDR1 KGHSH, CDR2 LQKENI. The CDR3 extends over 12 amino acids. V lost 6 bases to trimming and J lost 7 bases, with 10 bases between them. The CDR3 DNA reads TGTGCCAGCTCTCCCGACTCAAATGAGCAGTTCTTC. As protein: CASSPDSNEQFF.

V usage is TRBV11-3 and J usage is TRBJ2-7; 8 bases match TRBD2. Germline CDR1 and CDR2: SGHNT and YENEEA. J lost 7 bases, V lost 5 bases, and 4 bases had no gene match. The CDR3 spans 12 residues. CDR3 bases: TGTGCCAGCAGCCCCTTAGCGGGAGAGCAGTACTTC. This translates into CASSPLAGEQYF.

The chain employs TRBV11-3 and TRBJ1-1; D is undetermined. From germline, CDR1 is SGHNT and CDR2 YENEEA. The CDR3 is 12 residues long. Trimming pared 3 bases from V and 11 bases from J, leaving 13 bases between. The CDR3 coding sequence is TGTGCCAGCAGCTTCCCCTTAGGAGTCGCTTTCTTT. Protein sequence: CASSFPLGVAFF.

The chain employs TRBV6-1 and TRBJ2-2, with 8 positions matching TRBD1. The CDR3 is 18 amino acids. The germline V gene encodes CDR1 MNHNS and CDR2 SASEGT. The J segment lost 7 bases and the V segment lost 4 bases, leaving 17 bases of the junction unmatched. The CDR3 nucleotides read TGTGCCAGCAGTGGGTCGACAGGGGCTCTTCGTATAAGCGGGGAGCTGTTTTTT. This sequence encodes CASSGSTGALRISGELFF.

This rearrangement joins TRBV4-2 to TRBJ2-3, with TRBD2 matching over 8 bases. This CDR3 contains 19 residues. From germline, CDR1 is LGHNA and CDR2 YNFKEQ. With 4 bases clipped from V and 4 bases from J, the junction kept 19 bases outside the gene matches. The CDR3 spells CASSRQDGSGTSVPDTQYF. CDR3 DNA sequence: TGTGCCAGCAGCCGACAAGACGGATCGGGGACTAGTGTCCCAGATACGCAGTATTTT.

The chain couples TRBV5-1 to TRBJ2-1, with D tentatively TRBD2 (5 bases). V was cut by 0 bases and J by 5 bases, with 9 bases left in between. The CDR3 contains 14 residues. CDR1 and CDR2 from the germline V gene are SGHRS and YFSETQ. This chain's CDR3 is CASSLGAGDNEQFF. The CDR3 DNA follows: TGCGCCAGCAGCTTGGGGGCCGGGGACAATGAGCAGTTCTTC.

This chain connects TRBV29-1 to TRBJ1-4; 7 nucleotides line up with TRBD1. The CDR3 covers 14 residues. Germline V CDR1 and CDR2: SQVTM, ANQGSEA. V lost 5 bases, J lost 5 bases, and 8 bases stayed unmatched. This chain's CDR3 is CSVLVRTGNEKLFF. CDR3 coding DNA: TGCAGCGTTCTCGTCCGGACAGGAAATGAAAAACTGTTTTTT.

The chain uses TRBV6-5 and TRBJ2-3; 7 bases are shared with TRBD2. Losses at the gene ends were 0 bases for V and 2 bases for J; bases not matched to a gene: 5. Germline assignment: CDR1 MNHEY and CDR2 SVGAGI. The CDR3 runs to 16 residues. CDR3 loop: CASSYSASGATDTQYF. CDR3 nucleotides: TGTGCCAGCAGTTACTCGGCTAGCGGAGCCACAGATACGCAGTATTTT.

This chain connects TRBV4-2 to TRBJ2-2; the D gene is possibly TRBD2 (7 bases). Germline assignment: CDR1 LGHNA and CDR2 YNFKEQ. This CDR3 spans 14 amino acids. Deletions cut 6 bases from V and 4 bases from J, with 12 bases between. In nucleotides, the CDR3 is TGTGCCAGCAGAAACAGGGAGGGCACCGGGGAGCTGTTTTTT. It translates to CASRNREGTGELFF.

This clone was counted only a few times. The chain uses TRBV9 and TRBJ2-3; D not resolved. CDR1 is SGDLS and CDR2 is YYNGEE in the germline V gene. The CDR3 contains 16 residues. Trimming removed 0 bases at V and 1 base at J, with 12 bases between. The CDR3 DNA reads TGTGCCAGCAGCGTAGGCGCTGAGTCCGGCACAGATACGCAGTATTTT. It is translated as CASSVGAESGTDTQYF.

Concerning this clone itself: The same CDR3 can be traced to other DNA sequences in this sample. This chain connects TRBV19 to TRBJ2-3; 8 bases map to TRBD2. This CDR3 spans 16 amino acids. Germline CDR1 reads LNHDA; CDR2 reads SQIVND (reference sequence). The junction had 13 bases not matched to a gene; V was cut back by 6 bases and J by 5 bases. CDR3 DNA: TGTGCCAGTAGCCCCAGCGGGAGCCACTGGGGAGATACGCAGTATTTT. Protein product: CASSPSGSHWGDTQYF.

The chain carries TRBV5-6 and TRBJ2-7, with 11 bases aligning to TRBD1. With V trimmed by 4 bases and J by 1 base, 4 bases remained unmatched. The CDR3 consists of 15 residues. CDR1 and CDR2 (germline): SGHDT, YYEEEE. The CDR3 sequence: CASSPGQGASYEQYF. CDR3 nucleotides: TGTGCCAGCAGCCCAGGACAGGGGGCGTCCTACGAGCAGTACTTC. The variable domain in full, completed from reference TRBV5-6 and TRBJ2-7, reads DAGVTQSPTHLIKTRGQQVTLRCSPKSGHDTVSWYQQALGQGPQFIFQYYEEEERQRGNFPDRFSGHQFPNYSSELNVNALLLGDSALYLCASSPGQGASYEQYFGPGTRLTVT.

The genes are TRBV27 and TRBJ2-7, with a weak D call TRBD2 (5 bases). Deletions cut 3 bases from V and 3 bases from J, with 9 bases between. Germline values: CDR1 MNHEY, CDR2 SMNVEV (reference sequence). The CDR3 consists of 13 residues. The chain's CDR3 is CASSLRAGYEQYF. The CDR3 DNA is TGTGCCAGCAGTTTGAGGGCGGGCTACGAGCAGTACTTC.

This clone was seen only a few times. The chain has TRBV7-2 and TRBJ1-1, with 7 positions matching TRBD1. V was clipped by 4 bases and J by 0 bases; unmatched bases: 5. Germline V gene lookup returns CDR1 SGHTA and CDR2 FQGNSA. The CDR3 runs 15 residues. The CDR3 DNA is TGTGCCAGCAGCTCTACGACAGGGTTGAACACTGAAGCTTTCTTT. Protein product: CASSSTTGLNTEAFF.

The gene calls are TRBV5-1 and TRBJ2-5; 8 nucleotides line up with TRBD2. V shed 4 bases, J shed 1 base, and the junction held 3 bases outside the gene matches. Germline CDR1 reads SGHRS; CDR2 reads YFSETQ. This CDR3 comprises 14 residues. CDR3 loop: CASSLTSGQETQYF. As DNA, the CDR3 is TGCGCCAGCAGCCTAACTAGCGGCCAAGAGACCCAGTACTTC.

This chain connects TRBV2 to TRBJ2-1, with 8 bases fitting TRBD2. Germline V CDR1 and CDR2: SNHLY, FYNNEI. This CDR3 spans 13 amino acids. V was clipped by 7 bases and J by 5 bases; unmatched bases: 4. Here the CDR3 reads CASKSGRNNEQFF. CDR3 DNA: TGTGCCAGCAAAAGCGGGAGAAACAATGAGCAGTTCTTC.

The chain combines TRBV6-5 with TRBJ1-2, with TRBD1 identical over 9 bases. Germline CDR1 and CDR2: MNHEY and SVGAGI. V trimming: 2 bases; J trimming: 4 bases; junction bases outside the gene matches: 5. The CDR3 spans 15 residues. CDR3 coding DNA: TGTGCCAGCAGTTACCGGGACAGGGAGGCCTATGGCTACACCTTC. Translation gives CASSYRDREAYGYTF.

As regards this clone: Other DNA sequences in the same sample also yield this CDR3. This rearrangement joins TRBV18 to TRBJ2-2, with 12 bases identical to TRBD2. The CDR3 is 17 amino acids. The V segment lost 2 bases and the J segment 5 bases; nucleotides outside the gene matches: 6. Germline CDR1 reads KGHSH; CDR2 reads LQKENI. In nucleotides, the CDR3 is TGTGCCAGCTCACCAACGACTAGCGGGAGTGGAACCGGGGAGCTGTTTTTT. It yields the protein CASSPTTSGSGTGELFF.

The chain recombines TRBV6-5 with TRBJ1-1, with 8 bases lining up with TRBD1. This CDR3 has 15 amino acids. J lost 3 bases, V lost 4 bases, and 7 bases had no gene match. In germline, CDR1 is MNHEY, CDR2 SVGAGI. CDR3 DNA: TGTGCCAGCAGTTCATCAGGGACAGGAGACACTGAAGCTTTCTTT. Protein product: CASSSSGTGDTEAFF.

This chain links TRBV29-1 with TRBJ1-2, with a tentative D call TRBD1 (5 bases). This CDR3 spans 14 amino acids. V dropped 7 bases and J dropped 1 base, with 16 bases sitting between them. Per germline, CDR1 SQVTM and CDR2 ANQGSEA. CDR3 nucleotide sequence: TGCAGCGCAGGAGGGGTGAGCCTTAACTATGGCTACACCTTC. This codes for CSAGGVSLNYGYTF.

This clone came up once. V gene TRBV7-9 combines with J gene TRBJ2-1; 14 positions match TRBD2. This CDR3 region has 15 residues. The germline gives CDR1 SEHNR, CDR2 FQNEAQ (reference sequence). V shed 4 bases and J 9 bases; nucleotides not matched to a gene: 5. For the CDR3, the DNA is TGTGCCAGCAGCTCGGGACTAGCGGGAGTTGGTGAGCAGTTCTTC. It specifies CASSSGLAGVGEQFF.

The chain has TRBV4-2 and TRBJ1-1; 8 nucleotides match TRBD1. J gave up 4 bases and V 3 bases, and 10 bases lay outside the gene matches. Per germline, CDR1 LGHNA and CDR2 YNFKEQ. This CDR3 spans 16 amino acids. The CDR3 region has the DNA TGTGCCAGCAGCCATTTCGGGCCCGGACAGGGCACTGAAGCTTTCTTT. Translated: CASSHFGPGQGTEAFF.

This chain connects TRBV7-9 to TRBJ2-5; D might be TRBD1 (6 bases). CDR3 size: 16 residues. Germline CDR1 and CDR2: SEHNR and FQNEAQ (reference sequence). Trimming cost V 2 bases and J 5 bases, with 18 bases left between them. The CDR3 nucleotides read TGTGCCAGCAGCTTATACCGGGACATGGGGGTGGAGACCCAGTACTTC. The encoded protein is CASSLYRDMGVETQYF.

This sequence joins TRBV5-1 and TRBJ2-1, with D maybe TRBD2 (6 bases). Germline CDR1 and CDR2: SGHRS and YFSETQ. Trimming removed 4 bases from V and 0 bases from J, with 14 bases in between. The CDR3 runs to 16 residues. CDR3 amino acids: CASSDGLSNSYNEQFF. In DNA, the CDR3 is TGCGCCAGCAGCGACGGACTATCCAACTCCTACAATGAGCAGTTCTTC.

The CDR3 nucleotides are TGCAGCGTTGAGGGGCCGGGAGGATCCTACGAGCAGTACTTC. Translation: CSVEGPGGSYEQYF. V is TRBV29-1 and J is TRBJ2-7; 7 bases match TRBD2. The germline CDR1 and CDR2 sequences are SQVTM and ANQGSEA. This CDR3 contains 14 residues. V trimming: 3 bases; J trimming: 1 base; junction bases outside the gene matches: 6.

This rearrangement joins TRBV9 to TRBJ2-7, with 12 bases aligning to TRBD2. V lost 3 bases, J lost 0 bases, and 1 base stayed unmatched. Germline V gene lookup returns CDR1 SGDLS and CDR2 YYNGEE. There are 15 residues in the CDR3. The CDR3 DNA sequence: TGTGCCAGCAGCGCGGGACTAGCGGGCTCCTACGAGCAGTACTTC. Translated: CASSAGLAGSYEQYF.

J is TRBJ2-1 and V is TRBV6-1, with D perhaps matching TRBD1 (6 bases). CDR1 and CDR2 (germline): MNHNS, SASEGT. This CDR3 region has 15 residues. V was shortened by 2 bases and J by 9 bases, with 17 bases between the two germline ends. The CDR3 DNA is TGTGCCAGCAGTGAACTCCAGGGGTTAGGGGGTGAGCAGTTCTTC. Amino acids: CASSELQGLGGEQFF.

V gene TRBV18 combines with J gene TRBJ2-7, with 8 bases fitting TRBD1. From germline, CDR1 is KGHSH and CDR2 LQKENI. V lost 2 bases and J lost 2; bases outside the gene matches: 5. The CDR3 has 15 amino acids. The DNA for the CDR3 is TGTGCCAGCTCACCAGGGACAGGCCATACCTACGAGCAGTACTTC. It codes for CASSPGTGHTYEQYF.

CDR3 sequence: CASSYLGTSAGELFF. The CDR3 DNA reads as TGTGCCAGCAGTTATCTAGGGACTAGCGCCGGGGAGCTGTTTTTT. The rearrangement joins TRBV6-6 to TRBJ2-2, with 10 bases lining up with TRBD2. Germline CDR1 reads MNHNY; CDR2 reads SVGAGI (reference sequence). The CDR3 extends over 15 amino acids. After removal of 3 bases from V and 6 bases from J, the junction contained 4 bases not matched to a gene.

A single count supports this clone. V is TRBV15 and J is TRBJ2-3; 13 nucleotides match TRBD2. Germline lookup yields CDR1 LNHNV and CDR2 YYDKDF (reference sequence). This CDR3 region has 20 residues. After removal of 1 base from V and 3 bases from J, the junction contained 13 bases not matched to a gene. CDR3 protein: CATSRGGGLAGVGQTDTQYF. CDR3 DNA: TGTGCCACCAGCAGAGGAGGAGGACTAGCGGGGGTTGGGCAGACAGATACGCAGTATTTT.